Listed below are T cell receptor beta chains from one sample, sequenced in a study of blood T cells in healthy people across ages. TCRdb re-called the 5' RACE reads through MiXCR, storing one row per CDR3 protein. This table holds more than 650,000 distinct CDR3 sequences, around a fifth found once. Input material: blood. Every receptor here comes from a man aged 70-80 years in good health. The CDR3 runs from the conserved cysteine through the conserved F or W. The D gene is left open where the match is weak. Rows may omit the clone size; those that give it use once, few, many or a size class.

d_call | j_call | v_call | clone_size | cdr3_aa | cdr3_nt
TRBD1 | TRBJ2-5 | TRBV29-1 | many | CSSTASTGGKETQYF | TGCAGCTCCACGGCGTCGACAGGGGGCAAGGAGACCCAGTACTTC
TRBD1 | TRBJ1-5 | TRBV12-3/TRBV12-4 | NA | CASSLVSTGAYQPQHF | TGTGCCAGCAGTTTAGTGTCGACAGGGGCTTATCAGCCCCAGCATTTT
TRBD1 | TRBJ1-2 | TRBV9 | few | CASSVDPILQGLGYTF | TGTGCCAGCAGCGTAGACCCCATCCTACAGGGGCTAGGCTACACCTTC
TRBD1 | TRBJ2-2 | TRBV6-5 | NA | CASSYSGQLRTGELFF | TGTGCCAGCAGTTACTCGGGACAGTTGAGGACCGGGGAGCTGTTTTTT
NA | TRBJ2-7 | TRBV25-1 | once | CASTNPGFNEQYF | TGTGCCAGCACCAACCCAGGGTTTAACGAGCAGTACTTC
NA | TRBJ1-2 | TRBV12-3/TRBV12-4 | few | CASSLGDGANYGYTF | TGTGCCAGCAGTTTAGGGGACGGAGCTAACTATGGCTACACCTTC
NA | TRBJ1-5 | TRBV7-9 | few | CASSLNGVSNQPQHF | TGTGCCAGCAGCTTGAATGGAGTTAGCAATCAGCCCCAGCATTTT
NA | TRBJ2-2 | TRBV12-3/TRBV12-4 | few | CASSFQATEDNTGELFF | TGTGCCAGCAGTTTTCAGGCAACAGAGGATAACACCGGGGAGCTGTTTTTT
NA | TRBJ2-1 | TRBV7-9 | NA | CASSSKGNEQFF | TGTGCCAGCAGCTCAAAAGGCAATGAGCAGTTCTTC
NA | TRBJ1-1 | TRBV12-3/TRBV12-4 | NA | CASSLVEGAFF | TGTGCCAGCAGTTTGGTCGAGGGAGCTTTCTTT
NA | TRBJ2-2 | TRBV14 | many | CASSLTAGELFF | TGTGCCAGCAGCCTTACGGCCGGGGAGCTGTTTTTT
NA | TRBJ2-5 | TRBV6-2/TRBV6-3 | few | CASSSQEGQSFQETQYF | TGTGCCAGCAGCTCTCAGGAAGGACAGTCTTTCCAAGAGACCCAGTACTTC
NA | TRBJ1-2 | TRBV6-1 | many | CASSDPTKGYTF | TGTGCCAGCAGTGACCCTACAAAGGGCTACACCTTC
NA | TRBJ2-4 | TRBV7-9 | many | CASSLAAGNSGIQYF | TGTGCCAGCAGCTTAGCTGCGGGAAACTCGGGCATTCAGTACTTC
NA | TRBJ2-2 | TRBV5-1 | few | CASSLGTGRRELFF | TGCGCCAGCAGCTTGGGGACCGGTCGCAGGGAGCTGTTTTTT
TRBD2 | TRBJ2-5 | TRBV7-2 | few | CASSLRTSGKETQYF | TGTGCCAGCAGCTTACGAACTAGCGGGAAAGAGACCCAGTACTTC
NA | TRBJ2-3 | TRBV24-1 | NA | CATSDLFTDTQYF | TGTGCCACCAGTGACCTTTTCACAGATACGCAGTATTTT
NA | TRBJ1-1 | TRBV29-1 | NA | CSVEKGGGNTEAFF | TGCAGCGTTGAAAAGGGCGGAGGGAACACTGAAGCTTTCTTT
NA | TRBJ2-2 | TRBV20-1 | NA | CSASEANTGELFF | TGCAGTGCTAGTGAGGCGAACACCGGGGAGCTGTTTTTT
TRBD2 | TRBJ2-1 | TRBV24-1 | many | CATSDTTSGRDNEQFF | TGTGCCACCAGTGATACGACTAGCGGGAGGGACAATGAGCAGTTCTTC
TRBD2 | TRBJ2-5 | TRBV9 | few | CASSVASGGHGTQYF | TGTGCCAGCAGCGTAGCTAGCGGGGGCCACGGGACCCAGTACTTC
TRBD1 | TRBJ1-5 | TRBV28 | NA | CASSLLGTDVSNQPQHF | TGTGCCAGCAGTTTACTCGGGACAGACGTTAGCAATCAGCCCCAGCATTTT
TRBD2 | TRBJ2-3 | TRBV19 | NA | CASSITSGRPPPTQYF | TGTGCCAGTAGTATTACTAGCGGGAGGCCCCCCCCGACGCAGTATTTT
NA | TRBJ2-1 | TRBV12-3/TRBV12-4 | few | CASSLAGLYNEQFF | TGTGCCAGCAGTTTGGCGGGGCTTTACAATGAGCAGTTCTTC
NA | TRBJ1-4 | TRBV5-6 | few | CASSLLGWNEKLFF | TGTGCCAGCAGCTTATTAGGGTGGAATGAAAAACTGTTTTTT
NA | TRBJ2-1 | TRBV12-3/TRBV12-4 | few | CGSSFGGTYNEQFF | TGTGGCAGCAGTTTTGGGGGAACCTACAATGAGCAGTTCTTC
TRBD2 | TRBJ2-5 | TRBV12-3/TRBV12-4 | few | CASSFPAGRLETQYF | TGTGCCAGCAGTTTCCCAGCGGGAAGGCTAGAGACCCAGTACTTC
NA | TRBJ1-2 | TRBV20-1 | few | CSASPGWGAFRGYTF | TGCAGTGCTAGTCCCGGTTGGGGTGCCTTTAGGGGCTACACCTTC
NA | TRBJ1-4 | TRBV5-1 | few | CASSLGRINEKLFF | TGCGCCAGCAGCCTGGGACGGATTAATGAAAAACTGTTTTTT
NA | TRBJ1-3 | TRBV6-6 | NA | CASSYSGGENTIYF | TGTGCCAGCAGTTACTCGGGTGGGGAGAACACCATATATTTT
NA | TRBJ1-4 | TRBV2 | NA | CASSVDGVNEKLFF | TGTGCCAGCAGCGTCGATGGGGTGAATGAAAAACTGTTTTTT
NA | TRBJ1-1 | TRBV7-3 | few | CASSPTQGASEAFF | TGTGCCAGCAGCCCCACGCAGGGAGCGAGCGAAGCTTTCTTT
NA | TRBJ1-3 | TRBV28 | few | CASSRNTIYF | TGTGCCAGCAGCAGAAACACCATATATTTT
TRBD2 | TRBJ2-2 | TRBV27 | few | CASSPSGGVTGELFF | TGTGCCAGCAGTCCTAGCGGGGGGGTCACCGGGGAGCTGTTTTTT
TRBD1 | TRBJ2-5 | TRBV7-9 | NA | CASSHRQGMTETQYF | TGTGCCAGCAGCCACCGACAGGGAATGACAGAGACCCAGTACTTC
NA | TRBJ2-3 | TRBV7-9 | many | CASSLSGGTSTDTQYF | TGTGCCAGCAGCTTATCTGGCGGAACGAGCACAGATACGCAGTATTTT
NA | TRBJ2-3 | TRBV20-1 | few | CSASNYGAGRDTQYF | TGCAGTGCTAGTAATTACGGAGCGGGTCGGGATACGCAGTATTTT
NA | TRBJ2-1 | TRBV30 | NA | CAWTWGLHNEQFF | TGTGCCTGGACCTGGGGTCTTCACAATGAGCAGTTCTTC
NA | TRBJ1-1 | TRBV18 | few | CASSSRGEKNTEAFF | TGTGCCAGCTCATCAAGGGGGGAAAAGAACACTGAAGCTTTCTTT
TRBD1 | TRBJ1-2 | TRBV20-1 | few | CSAPGRGGYGYTF | TGCAGTGCTCCCGGCAGGGGGGGGTATGGCTACACCTTC
NA | TRBJ2-1 | TRBV20-1 | NA | CSAPTYNEQFF | TGCAGTGCCCCGACCTACAATGAGCAGTTCTTC
TRBD1 | TRBJ1-6 | TRBV5-1 | NA | CASSRDRGLSPLHF | TGCGCCAGCAGCAGAGACAGGGGGCTTTCACCCCTCCACTTT
TRBD1 | TRBJ1-1 | TRBV3-1 | NA | CATAGGQGGTNTEAFF | TGTGCCACTGCTGGGGGACAGGGGGGGACGAACACTGAAGCTTTCTTT
NA | TRBJ1-1 | TRBV3-1 | few | CASSQSNANTEAFF | TGTGCCAGCAGCCAAAGTAACGCGAACACTGAAGCTTTCTTT
NA | TRBJ2-7 | TRBV18 | few | CASSPSGGGVEQYF | TGTGCCAGCTCACCATCCGGCGGAGGGGTCGAGCAGTACTTC
NA | TRBJ2-4 | TRBV29-1 | many | CSVEDRGRSMRNIQYF | TGCAGCGTTGAAGATCGTGGCCGTAGCATGAGAAACATTCAGTACTTC
NA | TRBJ1-5 | TRBV24-1 | few | CATSDQDRNQPQHF | TGTGCCACCAGTGACCAAGACAGAAATCAGCCCCAGCATTTT
TRBD1 | TRBJ2-1 | TRBV4-1 | few | CASSQGLRGLDEQFF | TGCGCCAGCAGCCAAGGCCTCAGGGGGCTCGATGAGCAGTTCTTC